These 14 T cell receptor beta chains came from one sample sequenced in a study of blood T cell repertoires in COVID-19. Here immunoSEQ multiplex PCR was the method, and the copy in TCRdb shows in-frame clones only, minus some. The sample contains nearly 50,000 clones, more than 75% of which appear only once. The material sequenced was peripheral blood. The receptor set was obtained from a woman aged 60-75 years with acute or convalescent COVID-19.

The V and J genes are TRBV14 and TRBJ1-4, with D maybe TRBD1 (5 bases). The CDR3 consists of 15 residues. Trimming stripped 1 base from V and 3 bases from J, with 9 bases between. Per germline, CDR1 SGHDN and CDR2 FVKESK. The CDR3 reads CASSQGRDSNEKLFF. The CDR3 coding sequence is TGTGCCAGCAGCCAAGGACGGGACTCTAATGAAAAACTGTTTTTT.

The chain combines TRBV27 with TRBJ2-1; 9 bases align to TRBD2. In germline, CDR1 is MNHEY, CDR2 SMNVEV (reference sequence). CDR3 size: 15 residues. The junction had 2 bases not matched to a gene; V was cut back by 5 bases and J by 0 bases. This CDR3 reads CASSHSGSSYNEQFF. The CDR3 bases are TGTGCCAGCAGTCATAGCGGGAGCTCCTACAATGAGCAGTTCTTC.

The chain employs TRBV19 and TRBJ2-1; TRBD1 might be the D (6 bases). Germline V gives CDR1 LNHDA, CDR2 SQIVND (reference sequence). This CDR3 region has 15 residues. V gave up 6 bases and J gave up 2 bases, with 14 bases separating them. The CDR3 region has the DNA TGTGCCAGTAGCGTGGACAGCCCTCCCTACAATGAGCAGTTCTTC. It specifies CASSVDSPPYNEQFF.

This clone showed up just a few times. V and J are TRBV14 and TRBJ2-7; tentative D call: TRBD1 (6 bases). The CDR3 is 15 residues long. Germline CDR1 reads SGHDN; CDR2 reads FVKESK. Trimming left V 0 bases short and J 4 bases short, with 13 bases between. The CDR3: CASSQDGQGWYEQYF. CDR3 bases: TGTGCCAGCAGCCAAGATGGGCAGGGGTGGTACGAGCAGTACTTC.

This clone was seen a handful of times. The gene calls are TRBV2 and TRBJ2-1; D is possibly TRBD1 (6 bases). The CDR3 covers 13 residues. Germline V gene lookup returns CDR1 SNHLY and CDR2 FYNNEI. Trimming cost V 6 bases and J 6 bases, with 12 bases left between them. CDR3 sequence: CASRADSVNEQFF. The CDR3 DNA reads TGTGCCAGCAGGGCGGACAGTGTCAATGAGCAGTTCTTC.

The rearrangement joins TRBV5-4 to TRBJ1-1; D is unresolved. Germline V gives CDR1 SGHNT, CDR2 YYREEE (reference sequence). Trimming shortened V by 1 base and J by 4 bases, and 5 bases separated the two germline ends. CDR3 length: 12 amino acids. The CDR3 DNA reads as TGTGCCAGCAGCTTGACTCCCACTGAAGCTTTCTTT. Translated: CASSLTPTEAFF.

The rearrangement links TRBV9 to TRBJ1-2, with D possibly TRBD1 on 6 matching bases. With 4 bases removed from V and 2 bases from J, the gap between germline ends came to 15 bases. CDR1 is SGDLS and CDR2 is YYNGEE in the germline V gene. The CDR3 consists of 15 residues. The CDR3 coding sequence is TGTGCCAGCAGCCCGAGGACAGATTCAAACTATGGCTACACCTTC. This translates into CASSPRTDSNYGYTF.

This sequence joins TRBV9 and TRBJ1-2; 8 nucleotides match TRBD1. Germline V gene sequence: CDR1 SGDLS, CDR2 YYNGEE. The J segment lost 2 bases and the V segment lost 3 bases, leaving 9 bases of the junction unmatched. There are 16 residues in the CDR3. The CDR3 loop reads CASSDARGPANYGYTF. CDR3 bases: TGTGCCAGCAGCGACGCCAGGGGGCCGGCCAACTATGGCTACACCTTC.

The J gene is TRBJ2-7, the V gene TRBV6-1; TRBD2 might be the D (5 bases). Looked up from germline, CDR1 is MNHNS and CDR2 is SASEGT. V was cut by 2 bases and J by 5 bases, with 7 bases left in between. This CDR3 has 12 residues. CDR3: CASSEWGDEQYF. CDR3 coding DNA: TGTGCCAGCAGTGAATGGGGAGACGAGCAGTACTTC.

V is TRBV13 and J is TRBJ2-3; 11 bases match TRBD2. The germline CDR1 and CDR2 sequences are PRHDT and FYEKMQ (reference sequence). V was clipped by 3 bases and J by 2 bases; unmatched bases: 7. The CDR3 is made up of 17 amino acids. The CDR3 coding sequence is TGTGCCAGCAGCTTCCTCCTAGCGGGGGGCTTCACAGATACGCAGTATTTT. Its translation: CASSFLLAGGFTDTQYF. The full variable domain, in which reference TRBV13 and TRBJ2-3 provide the parts outside the CDR3, is AAGVIQSPRHLIKEKRETATLKCYPIPRHDTVYWYQQGPGQDPQFLISFYEKMQSDKGSIPDRFSAQQFSDYHSELNMSSLELGDSALYFCASSFLLAGGFTDTQYFGPGTRLTVL.

V gene TRBV19 combines with J gene TRBJ2-1, with TRBD1 identical over 7 bases. CDR3 size: 15 residues. J was trimmed by 9 bases and V by 2 bases; bases with no gene match: 10. In germline, CDR1 is LNHDA, CDR2 SQIVND (reference sequence). This CDR3 reads CASSISWDRNLEQFF. The CDR3 DNA is TGTGCCAGTAGTATATCTTGGGACAGAAATCTTGAGCAGTTCTTC.

The rearrangement links TRBV9 to TRBJ1-4; TRBD1 matches 7 bases. The CDR3 runs 15 residues. Germline assignment: CDR1 SGDLS and CDR2 YYNGEE. V shed 4 bases and J 7 bases; nucleotides not matched to a gene: 10. The CDR3 sequence: CASSTLGTATEKLFF. DNA of the CDR3: TGTGCCAGCAGCACACTAGGGACAGCTACTGAAAAACTGTTTTTT.

V and J are TRBV4-1 and TRBJ2-3; D not resolved. Germline lookup yields CDR1 MGHRA and CDR2 YSYEKL. V gave up 8 bases and J gave up 3 bases, with 15 bases separating them. CDR3 length equals 14 residues. The CDR3 DNA is TGCGCCAGCGGCCCCGTCGGAGCTACAGATACGCAGTATTTT. It specifies CASGPVGATDTQYF.

This chain links TRBV7-2 with TRBJ2-1; TRBD2 matches 10 bases. The junction had 16 bases not matched to a gene; V was cut back by 5 bases and J by 9 bases. The CDR3 loop spans 17 amino acids. Per the germline V gene, CDR1 is SGHTA and CDR2 is FQGNSA. The CDR3 sequence is CASSARLAGAPLGEQFF. The CDR3 DNA reads TGTGCCAGCAGCGCACGCCTAGCGGGAGCTCCCCTCGGTGAGCAGTTCTTC.